The clone carrying this TCR beta chain has a count of ten or more. As for time point: blood at routine non-recurrence follow-up after resection. Whole RNA obtained from tumor, nontumor lung or frozen PBMC underwent sequencing without sorting. The data are from a study of spatial heterogeneity in lung cancer. Germline V gene sequence: CDR1 SGHTA, CDR2 FQGTGA. Trimming at V came to 5 bases and at J to 7 bases, leaving 3 bases not matched to a gene. The CDR3 loop spans 12 amino acids. MiXCR, run by TCRdb on the 5' RACE reads, gives a single entry per CDR3 protein. The sample lists tens of thousands of distinct CDR3 sequences; about 6% were seen once.

The sequenced sample was PBMCs, obtained at follow-up. This TCR came from a male donor with early-stage non-small cell lung cancer. This rearrangement joins TRBV7-3 to TRBJ1-1, with 8 bases aligning to TRBD1. CDR3 region: CASSPGQGEAFF. CDR3 coding DNA: TGTGCCAGCAGCCCAGGACAGGGTGAAGCTTTCTTT.